A single sample gave rise to the 15 T cell receptor beta chains below, sequenced in a study of T-cell reconstitution after alpha-beta-depleted transplantation in children. Preparation of the TCRbeta library used unique molecular identifiers. TCRdb re-called the PCR reads through MiXCR, storing one row per CDR3 protein. The data show hundreds of thousands of distinct CDR3 sequences, 16% seen once. The sequencing here drew on PBMCs from the stem cell graft donor, taken from the stem cell graft. These receptors all come from a human donor who donated a stem cell graft to a child with acute myeloid leukemia.

This clonotype has a count of ten or more. V is TRBV13 and J is TRBJ2-7; 7 nucleotides agree with TRBD2. The CDR3 consists of 15 residues. Trimming removed 5 bases from V and 2 bases from J; junction bases left unmatched: 9. The V gene's germline CDR1 is PRHDT and CDR2 FYEKMQ (reference sequence). CDR3 bases: TGTGCCAGCAGCCAATTCGGGACTACTCCCTACGAGCAGTACTTC. Translated, it gives CASSQFGTTPYEQYF.

This clonotype was counted only a few times. CDR3 coding DNA: TGTGCCAGCAGTACCGCCGGGATTTTCTTTAGCACAGATACGCAGTATTTT. Translation: CASSTAGIFFSTDTQYF. V and J are TRBV27 and TRBJ2-3; weak D call: TRBD2 (5 bases). Germline CDR1 MNHEY, CDR2 SMNVEV (reference sequence). The CDR3 extends over 17 amino acids. V was pared by 5 bases and J by 0 bases, with 18 bases between.

This clonotype was picked up a small number of times. This chain links TRBV4-3 with TRBJ2-7, with 7 nucleotides matching TRBD1. Per the germline V gene, CDR1 is LGHNA and CDR2 is YSLEER. The CDR3 extends over 16 amino acids. V shed 0 bases and J 7 bases; nucleotides not matched to a gene: 12. CDR3 nucleotides: TGCGCCAGCAGCCAAGATCCGGGACAGAATGCCCGGGAGCAGTACTTC. Translating it yields CASSQDPGQNAREQYF.

This clonotype was recorded many times. The chain has TRBV20-1 and TRBJ1-3; perhaps TRBD1 as D (6 bases). Germline V lookup: CDR1 DFQATT, CDR2 SNEGSKA (reference sequence). V lost 6 bases, J lost 2 bases, and 14 bases lay in between. This CDR3 has 14 amino acids. The CDR3 loop is CSAHTGLAGNTIYF. The CDR3 DNA is TGCAGTGCCCATACAGGGTTAGCTGGAAACACCATATATTTT.

This clonotype was seen ten or more times. The V call is TRBV5-5, the J call TRBJ1-4; D is undetermined. Deletions cut 6 bases from V and 6 bases from J, with 12 bases between. CDR3 length equals 13 residues. CDR1 SGHKS and CDR2 YYEKEE come from the germline V gene (reference sequence). The CDR3 DNA follows: TGTGCCAGCACGCTGATAGGTGATGAAAAACTGTTTTTT. It codes for CASTLIGDEKLFF.

This clonotype was seen repeatedly, ten times or more. The chain combines TRBV15 with TRBJ2-3; D might be TRBD2 (6 bases). V gave up 1 base and J gave up 1 base, with 6 bases separating them. The CDR3 runs to 14 residues. The germline gives CDR1 LNHNV, CDR2 YYDKDF (reference sequence). The DNA of the CDR3 is TGTGCCACCAGCAGAGGCGGGGGCACAGATACGCAGTATTTT. It translates to CATSRGGGTDTQYF.

This clonotype was recorded many times. The chain recombines TRBV20-1 with TRBJ2-2; D gene unclear. CDR3 size: 10 residues. The V gene's germline CDR1 is DFQATT and CDR2 SNEGSKA (reference sequence). Deletions cut 3 bases from V and 4 bases from J, with 0 bases between. Here the CDR3 DNA reads TGCAGTGCTAGCACCGGGGAGCTGTTTTTT. This gives the protein CSASTGELFF.

This clonotype came up a few times. The rearrangement links TRBV12-3 or TRBV12-4 to TRBJ1-4, with 9 bases lining up with TRBD1. The trim removed 6 bases at V and 6 bases at J, leaving 14 bases unmatched. The CDR3 has 17 amino acids. The CDR3 bases are TGTGCCAGCAGAACGTCCGGGACAGGGTTCCCGTATGAAAAACTGTTTTTT. Translating gives CASRTSGTGFPYEKLFF.

This clonotype was detected only a few times. The chain has TRBV12-3 or TRBV12-4 and TRBJ2-5, with 7 bases aligning to TRBD1. This CDR3 has 14 amino acids. V was clipped by 10 bases and J by 7 bases; unmatched bases: 15. The CDR3, as DNA: TGTGCCACCCGAGGGGACAGCCTAGGGGGGACCCAGTACTTC. It yields the protein CATRGDSLGGTQYF.

The V gene is TRBV4-1, the J gene TRBJ2-2; the D is unclear. The CDR3 runs to 15 residues. CDR1 and CDR2 (germline): MGHRA, YSYEKL. The germline V and J ends were trimmed by 0 bases and 3 bases, with 8 bases remaining between them. Here the CDR3 DNA reads TGCGCCAGCAGCCAAGAGGAAAGGTACACCGGGGAGCTGTTTTTT. Translation gives CASSQEERYTGELFF.

This clonotype was seen repeatedly, ten times or more. The rearrangement uses TRBV20-1 and TRBJ1-1, with no clear D. Trimming removed 3 bases from V and 8 bases from J, with 22 bases in between. The CDR3 extends over 15 amino acids. CDR1 is DFQATT and CDR2 is SNEGSKA in the germline V gene (reference sequence). The CDR3 is CSASPPTETLQEAFF. The CDR3 DNA reads TGCAGTGCTAGCCCCCCGACCGAGACTTTACAGGAAGCTTTCTTT.

This clonotype occurred many times. The chain has TRBV13 and TRBJ2-3; 12 nucleotides agree with TRBD2. V dropped 7 bases and J dropped 14; count of bases not matched to a gene: 13. From germline, CDR1 is PRHDT and CDR2 FYEKMQ (reference sequence). CDR3 length: 14 amino acids. The CDR3 DNA follows: TGTGCCAGCATCGAGGGTACTAGCGGGGGGAAAACGTATTTT. Protein: CASIEGTSGGKTYF. Complete variable domain (other parts from reference TRBV13 and TRBJ2-3): AAGVIQSPRHLIKEKRETATLKCYPIPRHDTVYWYQQGPGQDPQFLISFYEKMQSDKGSIPDRFSAQQFSDYHSELNMSSLELGDSALYFCASIEGTSGGKTYFGPGTRLTVL.

This chain uses TRBV6-2 or TRBV6-3 with TRBJ2-7; TRBD1 is a possible D gene (6 bases). This CDR3 has 15 amino acids. The V gene lost 2 bases and the J gene lost 3 bases, with 14 bases spanning the gap. From germline, CDR1 is MNHEY and CDR2 SVGEGT. The DNA for the CDR3 is TGTGCCAGCAGTTACGGCAGGGGATCGAACTACGAGCAGTACTTC. Encoded protein: CASSYGRGSNYEQYF.

V usage is TRBV11-2 and J usage is TRBJ2-3, with 9 bases identical to TRBD2. V was pared by 5 bases and J by 3 bases, with 15 bases of the junction left unmatched. CDR1 is SGHAT, CDR2 FQNNGV, per germline. CDR3 length: 18 amino acids. CDR3 in DNA: TGTGCCAGCAGCCCACGAGTAGCGGCGGGGGGGGTAACAGATACGCAGTATTTT. Translated, it gives CASSPRVAAGGVTDTQYF.

This clonotype was detected ten times or more. The chain joins TRBV27 to TRBJ2-7, with TRBD1 identical over 9 bases. Unmatched junction bases numbered 11, after V lost 4 bases and J lost 4 bases. CDR1 and CDR2 (germline): MNHEY, SMNVEV (reference sequence). CDR3 size: 16 residues. The CDR3 region has the DNA TGTGCCAGCAGTTCCAGATCCTTTGGACAGGGGTACGAGCAGTACGTC. It encodes CASSSRSFGQGYEQYV.